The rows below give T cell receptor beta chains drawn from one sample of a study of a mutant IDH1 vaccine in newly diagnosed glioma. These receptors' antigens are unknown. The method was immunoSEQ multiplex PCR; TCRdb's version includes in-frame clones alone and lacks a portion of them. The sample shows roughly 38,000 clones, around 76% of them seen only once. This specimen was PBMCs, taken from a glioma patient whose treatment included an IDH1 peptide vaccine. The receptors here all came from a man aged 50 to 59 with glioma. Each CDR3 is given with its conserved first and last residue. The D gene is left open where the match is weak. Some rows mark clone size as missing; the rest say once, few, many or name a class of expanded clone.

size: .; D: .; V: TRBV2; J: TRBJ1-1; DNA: TGTGCCAGCGGGACGGGGACTGAAGCTTTCTTT; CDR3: CASGTGTEAFF
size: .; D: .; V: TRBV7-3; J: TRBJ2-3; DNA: TGTGCCAGCAGCGCTCAGGAAGCTGATACGCAGTATTTT; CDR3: CASSAQEADTQYF
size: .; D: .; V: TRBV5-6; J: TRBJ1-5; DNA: TGTGCCAGCAGCTTCGGCAGGGACAAGCCCCAGCATTTT; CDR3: CASSFGRDKPQHF
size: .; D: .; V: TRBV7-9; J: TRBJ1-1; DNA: TGTGCCAGCACCTCCGGGACGGGTCCTAACACTGAAGCTTTCTTT; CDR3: CASTSGTGPNTEAFF
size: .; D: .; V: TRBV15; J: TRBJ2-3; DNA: TGTGCCACCAGCAGAGGTAACACAGATACGCAGTATTTT; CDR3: CATSRGNTDTQYF
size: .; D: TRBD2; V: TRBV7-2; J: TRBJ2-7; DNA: TGTGCCAGCAGCCCCCGGGAGGCCCATACCTACGAGCAGTACTTC; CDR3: CASSPREAHTYEQYF
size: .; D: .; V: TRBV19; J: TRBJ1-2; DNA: TGTGCCAGTAGTGACTCGGCAGCGGGTGCTGGCTATGGCTACACCTTC; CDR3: CASSDSAAGAGYGYTF
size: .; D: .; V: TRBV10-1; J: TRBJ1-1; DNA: TGCGCCAGCAGCTACAACCGGAACACTGAAGCTTTCTTT; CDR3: CASSYNRNTEAFF
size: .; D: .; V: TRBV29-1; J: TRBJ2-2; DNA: TGCAGCGTACAGGGAGGGGGGAACACCGGGGAGCTGTTTTTT; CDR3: CSVQGGGNTGELFF
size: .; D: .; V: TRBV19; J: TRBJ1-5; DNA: TGTGCCAGTAGTGCCTGGGGAGGCCAGCCCCAGCATTTT; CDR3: CASSAWGGQPQHF
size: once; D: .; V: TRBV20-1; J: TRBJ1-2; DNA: TGCAGTGCCCCCCGAAACTATGGCTACACCTTC; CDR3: CSAPRNYGYTF
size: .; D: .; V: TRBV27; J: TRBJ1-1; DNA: TGTGCCAGCAGTTTATCCCTCCACCGCACTGAAGCTTTCTTT; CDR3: CASSLSLHRTEAFF
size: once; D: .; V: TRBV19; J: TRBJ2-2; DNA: TGTGCCAGTAGGTACACCGGGGAGCTGTTTTTT; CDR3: CASRYTGELFF
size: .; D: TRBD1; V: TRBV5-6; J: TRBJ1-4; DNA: TGTGCCAGCAGCTCAGGGGGTGGGGATGAAAAACTGTTTTTT; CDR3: CASSSGGGDEKLFF
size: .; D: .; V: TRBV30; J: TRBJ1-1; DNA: TGTGCCTGGAGTGTACCCCTCCTAGGTGAAGCTTTCTTT; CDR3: CAWSVPLLGEAFF
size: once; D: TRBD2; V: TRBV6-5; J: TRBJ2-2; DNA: TGTGCCAGCAGTTACTCTACGAGCGGGGCCACCGGGGAGCTGTTTTTT; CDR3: CASSYSTSGATGELFF
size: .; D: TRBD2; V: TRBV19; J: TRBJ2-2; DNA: TGTGCCAGTTCACTAGCGGGGGCTTCTACCGGGGAGCTGTTTTTT; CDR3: CASSLAGASTGELFF
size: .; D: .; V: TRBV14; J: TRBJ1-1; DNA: TGTGCCAGCAGCCGAAACCGGGACCCTCCGGGAGCTTTCTTT; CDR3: CASSRNRDPPGAFF
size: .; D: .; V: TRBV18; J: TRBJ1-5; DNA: TGTGCCAGCTCACCGCAAGAAGATCATCAGCCCCAGCATTTT; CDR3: CASSPQEDHQPQHF
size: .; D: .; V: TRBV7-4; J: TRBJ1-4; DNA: TGTGCCAGCAGCTTAGGTTGGACGAGGGAGGTAACTGAAAAACTGTTTTTT; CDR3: CASSLGWTREVTEKLFF
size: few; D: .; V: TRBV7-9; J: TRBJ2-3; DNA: TGTGCCAGCAACCATGGGAGGAGCACAGATACGCAGTATTTT; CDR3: CASNHGRSTDTQYF
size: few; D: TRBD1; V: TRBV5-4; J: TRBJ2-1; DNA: TGTGCCAGCAGCCGGACAGGGGACAATGAGCAGTTCTTC; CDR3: CASSRTGDNEQFF
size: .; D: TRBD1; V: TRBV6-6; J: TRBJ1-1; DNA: TGTGCCAGCAGTACGGACAGGGGGGGGTATGTCGCTGAAGCTTTCTTT; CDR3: CASSTDRGGYVAEAFF
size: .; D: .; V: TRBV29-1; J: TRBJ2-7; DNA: TGCAGCGCTGGAGGAGGTGACGGGTACGAGCAGTACTTC; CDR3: CSAGGGDGYEQYF
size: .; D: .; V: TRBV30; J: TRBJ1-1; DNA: TGTGCCTGGAGTGTGCAGCTGAACACTGAAGCTTTCTTT; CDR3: CAWSVQLNTEAFF
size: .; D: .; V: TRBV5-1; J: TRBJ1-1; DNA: TGCGCCAGCAGCTTGGCCGGGACAAGGAACACTGAAGCTTTCTTT; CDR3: CASSLAGTRNTEAFF
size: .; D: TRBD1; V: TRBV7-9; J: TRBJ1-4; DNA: TGTGCCAGCAGCCCCCCCTCGACAGGGAATGAAAAACTGTTTTTT; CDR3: CASSPPSTGNEKLFF
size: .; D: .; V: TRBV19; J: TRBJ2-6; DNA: TGTGCCAGTAGTATCTCCATTGGCGCCAACGTCCTGACTTTC; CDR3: CASSISIGANVLTF
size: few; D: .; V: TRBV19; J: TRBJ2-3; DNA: TGTGCCAGTAGTATAGCGGATACGCAGTATTTT; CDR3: CASSIADTQYF
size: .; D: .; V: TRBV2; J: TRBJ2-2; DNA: TGTGCCAGCTACGGGGGCACCGGGGAGCTGTTTTTT; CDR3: CASYGGTGELFF
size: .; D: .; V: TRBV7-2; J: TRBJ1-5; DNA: TGTGCCAGCGCCCTAGTCTCGGCCAATCAGCCCCAGCATTTT; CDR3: CASALVSANQPQHF
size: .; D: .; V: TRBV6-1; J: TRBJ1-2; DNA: TGTGCCACCAAGTGGGATAACTATGGCTACACCTTC; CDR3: CATKWDNYGYTF
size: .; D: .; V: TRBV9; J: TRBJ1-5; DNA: TGTGCCAGCAGCGTAGGAACTACCGGGGGGCCCCAGCATTTT; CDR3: CASSVGTTGGPQHF
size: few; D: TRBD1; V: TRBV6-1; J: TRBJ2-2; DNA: TGTGCCAGCAGTCAATGGACAGGGATCACCGGGGAGCTGTTTTTT; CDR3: CASSQWTGITGELFF
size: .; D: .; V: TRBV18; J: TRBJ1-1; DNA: TGTGCCAGCTCACCCTTACAGGTGAACACTGAAGCTTTCTTT; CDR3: CASSPLQVNTEAFF
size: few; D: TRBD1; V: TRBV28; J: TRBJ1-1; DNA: TGTGCCAGCAGGTTACGGACAGGGGGCGTTGATACTGAAGCTTTCTTT; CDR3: CASRLRTGGVDTEAFF
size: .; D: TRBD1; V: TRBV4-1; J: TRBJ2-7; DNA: TGCGCCAGCAGCCCCAGGACAGGGGAACGGGACGAGCAGTACTTC; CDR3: CASSPRTGERDEQYF
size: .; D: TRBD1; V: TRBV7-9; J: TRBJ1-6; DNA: TGTGCCAGCAGCTCCCGAGGACAGGGGAATTCACCCCTCCACTTT; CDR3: CASSSRGQGNSPLHF
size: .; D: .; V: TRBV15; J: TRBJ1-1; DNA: TGTGCCACCAGCAGAGGGGTATTGGGGGAAGGGAACACTGAAGCTTTCTTT; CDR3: CATSRGVLGEGNTEAFF
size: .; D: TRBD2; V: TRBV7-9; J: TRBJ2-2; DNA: TGTGCCAGCAGCTTAAGGACTAGCGGGGGCGGCGGGGAGCTGTTTTTT; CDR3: CASSLRTSGGGGELFF